The entry that follows covers one T cell receptor (beta chain) sequence. This specimen belongs to a study of T cells in tuberculosis. Study-wide findings and caveats: Some low-affinity tetramer-binding T cells may be absent from this sample.

TCR-alpha and TCR-beta chains were sequenced unpaired. Assay: immunoSEQ multiplex PCR; the TCRdb copy retains only in-frame clones and omits some. The data contain about 59,000 clones, 81% of them seen just once; the ten biggest clones take up about 13%. Cells were sorted from thawed PBMC rested overnight and stained with GMM-loaded CD1B tetramer, viability dye and anti-CD3. The lipid loaded on the CD1B tetramers was C32 glucose monomycolate from Rhodococcus equi. Tetramer-sorted PBMC had been CD14 monocyte-depleted before freezing. From each donor, about 92,000 tetramer-negative cells were sorted. Material for sequencing was CD1b-GMM tetramer-negative cells sorted from PBMCs. This TCR derives from an adult woman with latent tuberculosis.

The CDR3 protein is CASSSHGTSHTGELFF. The CDR3 region has the DNA TGCGCCAGCAGCTCCCATGGGACTAGCCACACCGGGGAGCTGTTTTTT. The chain recombines TRBV5-1 with TRBJ2-2; 9 bases are shared with TRBD2. The ends lost 3 bases at V and 3 bases at J; junction bases unmatched: 6. Germline V gene sequence: CDR1 SGHRS, CDR2 YFSETQ. The CDR3 covers 16 residues.